This T cell receptor (beta chain) was obtained from a study of CD4 T cells in relation to SARS-CoV-2 and coronaviruses. The protocol was immunoSEQ multiplex PCR, while the TCRdb copy is restricted to in-frame clones and leaves out a portion. The table has 18,000 or so clones, around 80% seen once. Comment on this clone: No antigen is known for it.

This CDR3 comprises 12 residues. CDR1 and CDR2 from the germline V gene are LNHDA and SQIVND (reference sequence). Between the trimmed V and J ends, which lost 4 bases and 2 bases, there was a span of 4 bases. The unexposed donors gave CD4+ T cells in about 2010-2019, prior to COVID-19. Isolation of CD4+ T cells took place after about 9 days in culture. As cell numbers allowed, unexposed-donor CD4+ T cells faced SARS-CoV-2 S/N and four cold-coronavirus spikes. Cultures received half-medium IL-2 refreshes on days 3 and 7. The V and J genes are TRBV19 and TRBJ2-3, with D unresolved. This receptor was obtained from a human donor in good health. Sequencing was performed on CD4+ T cells from PBMCs, cultured in vitro. The CDR3: CASSSNTDTQYF. The CDR3, as DNA: TGTGCCAGTAGTAGCAACACAGATACGCAGTATTTT.